Sequencing of this TCR beta chain was carried out in a study of T cells after yellow fever vaccination. MiXCR, run by TCRdb on the 5' RACE reads, gives a single entry per CDR3 protein. The table has a few hundred thousand distinct CDR3 sequences, roughly 4.3% seen once; the top ten hold approximately 25%. The study's findings and limits: There was a small share of clonotypes that showed up in both the CD4 and CD8 compartments.

J gave up 2 bases and V 2 bases, and 0 bases lay outside the gene matches. The V gene's germline CDR1 is KGHSH and CDR2 LQKENI. This CDR3 contains 15 residues. This clonotype was observed at least ten times. The antigen is not known. This specimen consisted of PBMCs, obtained 5 days after the yellow fever booster vaccination. V gene TRBV18 combines with J gene TRBJ1-5; TRBD1 matches 10 bases. The clonotype originates from a man aged 18-30 years who received the YFV17D yellow fever vaccine. CDR3 DNA: TGTGCCAGCTCACCAGGGACAGGGGGCAATCAGCCCCAGCATTTT. It yields the protein CASSPGTGGNQPQHF.